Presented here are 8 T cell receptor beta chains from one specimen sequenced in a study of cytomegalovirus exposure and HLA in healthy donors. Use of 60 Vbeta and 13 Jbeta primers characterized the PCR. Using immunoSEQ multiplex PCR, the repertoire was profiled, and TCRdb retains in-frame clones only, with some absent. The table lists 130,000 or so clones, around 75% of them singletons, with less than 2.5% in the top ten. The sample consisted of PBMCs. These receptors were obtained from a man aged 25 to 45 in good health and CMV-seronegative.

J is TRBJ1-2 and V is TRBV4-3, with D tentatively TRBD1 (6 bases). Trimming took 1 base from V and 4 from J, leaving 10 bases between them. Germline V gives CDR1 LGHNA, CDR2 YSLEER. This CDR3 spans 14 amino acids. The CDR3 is CASSQAGAGYGYTF. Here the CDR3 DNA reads TGCGCCAGCAGCCAAGCAGGGGCCGGCTATGGCTACACCTTC.

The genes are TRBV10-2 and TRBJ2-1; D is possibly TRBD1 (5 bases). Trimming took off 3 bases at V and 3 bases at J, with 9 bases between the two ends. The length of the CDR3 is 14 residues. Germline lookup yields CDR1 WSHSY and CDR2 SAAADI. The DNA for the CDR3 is TGCGCCAGCAGTGACAGGGCCATCTACAATGAGCAGTTCTTC. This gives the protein CASSDRAIYNEQFF.

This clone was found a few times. This CDR3 is CASSRSSGGASTDTQYF. The DNA for the CDR3 is TGCGCCAGCAGCCGTTCTAGCGGGGGGGCTAGCACAGATACGCAGTATTTT. This chain joins TRBV5-1 and TRBJ2-3, with 12 bases fitting TRBD2. Germline V gene lookup returns CDR1 SGHRS and CDR2 YFSETQ. The V segment lost 4 bases and the J segment 0 bases; nucleotides outside the gene matches: 6. The CDR3 length is 17 residues. Variable domain in full (rest from reference TRBV5-1 and TRBJ2-3): KAGVTQTPRYLIKTRGQQVTLSCSPISGHRSVSWYQQTPGQGLQFLFEYFSETQRNKGNFPGRFSGRQFSNSRSEMNVSTLELGDSALYLCASSRSSGGASTDTQYFGPGTRLTVL.

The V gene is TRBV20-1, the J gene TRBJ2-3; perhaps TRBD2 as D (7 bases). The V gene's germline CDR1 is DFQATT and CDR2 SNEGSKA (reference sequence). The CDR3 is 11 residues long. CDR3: CPEGGADTQYF. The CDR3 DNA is TGCCCAGAGGGGGGGGCTGATACGCAGTATTTT.

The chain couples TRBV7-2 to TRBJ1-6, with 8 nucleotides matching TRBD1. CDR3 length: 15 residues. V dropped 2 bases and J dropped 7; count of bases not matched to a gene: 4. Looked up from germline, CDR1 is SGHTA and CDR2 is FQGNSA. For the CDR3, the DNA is TGTGCCAGCAGCTTACAGGGGGCGCGAAATTCACCCCTCCACTTT. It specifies CASSLQGARNSPLHF.

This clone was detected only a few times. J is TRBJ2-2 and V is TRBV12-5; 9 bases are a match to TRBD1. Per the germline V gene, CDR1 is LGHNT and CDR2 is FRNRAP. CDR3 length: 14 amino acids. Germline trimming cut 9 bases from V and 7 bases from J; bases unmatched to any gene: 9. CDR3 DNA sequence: TGTGCTAGGCTTTACAGGGGGCTAGGCGGGGAGCTGTTTTTT. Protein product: CARLYRGLGGELFF.

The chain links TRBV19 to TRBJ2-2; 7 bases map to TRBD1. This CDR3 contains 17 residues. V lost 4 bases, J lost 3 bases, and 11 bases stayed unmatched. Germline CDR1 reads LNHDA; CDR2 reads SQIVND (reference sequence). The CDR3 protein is CASSRTGTLGDTGELFF. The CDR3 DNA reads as TGTGCCAGTAGTAGGACAGGTACCTTAGGGGACACCGGGGAGCTGTTTTTT. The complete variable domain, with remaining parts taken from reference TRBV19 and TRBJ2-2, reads DGGITQSPKYLFRKEGQNVTLSCEQNLNHDAMYWYRQDPGQGLRLIYYSQIVNDFQKGDIAEGYSVSREKKESFPLTVTSAQKNPTAFYLCASSRTGTLGDTGELFFGEGSRLTVL.

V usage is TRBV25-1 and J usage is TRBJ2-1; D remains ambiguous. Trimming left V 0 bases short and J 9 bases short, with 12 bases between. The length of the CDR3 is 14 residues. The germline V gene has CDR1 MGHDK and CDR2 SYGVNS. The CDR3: CASSEYRDPGEQFF. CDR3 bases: TGTGCCAGCAGTGAATATCGCGATCCGGGTGAGCAGTTCTTC.